The rows below give T cell receptor beta chains drawn from one sample of a study of T cells in Graves' hyperthyroidism and ophthalmopathy. Each CDR3 protein is one row after TCRdb ran MiXCR on the multiplex PCR reads. The table records roughly 560,000 distinct CDR3 sequences, about 15% of them present only once. Sequences were obtained from blood. The receptors originated from a woman aged 35 to 49 with Graves' ophthalmopathy. Both conserved end residues are part of each CDR3. D genes are given only for firm matches. Some rows mark clone size as missing; the rest say once, few, many or name a class of expanded clone.

size	length	D	V	J	CDR3	DNA
.	14	TRBD2	TRBV4-2	TRBJ2-2	CASRGGSNTGELFF	TGTGCCAGCAGGGGGGGGTCGAACACCGGGGAGCTGTTTTTT
many	13	.	TRBV30	TRBJ2-5	CAWSVGRQETQYF	TGTGCCTGGAGTGTTGGTCGCCAAGAGACCCAGTACTTC
.	15	.	TRBV10-3	TRBJ2-2	CAISVLTANTGELFF	TGTGCCATCAGTGTACTAACGGCTAACACCGGGGAGCTGTTTTTT
few	15	.	TRBV10-3	TRBJ2-5	CAISESGGNQGTQYF	TGTGCCATCAGTGAGTCGGGCGGAAACCAAGGGACCCAGTACTTC
many	12	.	TRBV7-2	TRBJ1-1	CASSYSYTEAFF	TGTGCCAGCAGCTACAGTTACACTGAAGCTTTCTTT
many	15	.	TRBV25-1	TRBJ1-2	CASSDVAAGAYGYTF	TGTGCCAGCAGTGATGTGGCAGCTGGCGCCTATGGCTACACCTTC
.	15	.	TRBV30	TRBJ1-3	CAWSPGEISGNTIYF	TGTGCCTGGAGTCCAGGGGAAATCTCTGGAAACACCATATATTTT
.	14	TRBD1	TRBV27	TRBJ2-4	CASRQGAVKNIQYF	TGTGCCAGCAGACAGGGGGCTGTCAAAAACATTCAGTACTTC
many	19	.	TRBV6-4	TRBJ2-7	CASSDGHNRRAYRSYEQYF	TGTGCCAGCAGCGACGGACATAACCGACGGGCTTATAGGTCCTACGAGCAGTACTTC
.	16	.	TRBV3-1	TRBJ2-7	CASSQGGQGGSYEQYF	TGTGCCAGCAGCCAAGGAGGGCAGGGTGGTTCCTACGAGCAGTACTTC
many	17	TRBD2	TRBV12-3/TRBV12-4	TRBJ2-7	CASSLGDFDGRVHEQYF	TGTGCCAGCAGTTTAGGCGATTTCGACGGGAGGGTCCACGAGCAGTACTTC
many	15	TRBD1	TRBV28	TRBJ1-2	CASLEPRGMNYGYTF	TGTGCCAGCCTGGAACCCAGGGGGATGAACTATGGCTACACCTTC
many	15	.	TRBV28	TRBJ2-7	CASRRASGTTYEQYF	TGTGCCAGCCGGCGGGCGTCGGGGACCACCTACGAGCAGTACTTC
.	15	.	TRBV20-1	TRBJ1-5	CSARSPGYSNQPQHF	TGCAGTGCTAGATCTCCAGGGTATAGCAATCAGCCCCAGCATTTT
many	16	.	TRBV24-1	TRBJ2-5	CATSDLKAQSQEAQYF	TGTGCCACCAGTGATTTAAAAGCACAGTCGCAAGAGGCCCAGTACTTC
many	16	.	TRBV4-3	TRBJ2-2	CASSQEGHPLGGELFF	TGCGCCAGCAGCCAAGAGGGGCACCCTTTAGGCGGGGAGCTGTTTTTT
.	13	.	TRBV7-8	TRBJ1-1	CASSLAGRSIAFF	TGTGCCAGCAGCCTAGCGGGCCGCTCCATAGCTTTCTTT
many	15	TRBD1	TRBV7-8	TRBJ2-5	CASSSGQGLQETQYF	TGTGCCAGCAGCTCGGGACAGGGTCTCCAAGAGACCCAGTACTTC
many	14	.	TRBV28	TRBJ1-1	CASSLGQWGRIAFF	TGTGCCAGCAGTTTAGGGCAATGGGGGCGCATAGCTTTCTTT
few	14	.	TRBV5-4	TRBJ2-7	CASSPGGVGNEQYF	TGTGCCAGCAGCCCCGGAGGGGTGGGAAACGAGCAGTACTTC
.	13	.	TRBV6-1	TRBJ1-1	CASSTVVNTEAFF	TGTGCCAGCAGTACCGTCGTGAACACTGAAGCTTTCTTT
many	13	.	TRBV20-1	TRBJ1-1	CSAIRDKNTEAFF	TGCAGTGCTATCCGGGACAAGAACACTGAAGCTTTCTTT
many	12	.	TRBV5-1	TRBJ1-2	CASSLEAYGYTF	TGCGCCAGCAGCTTGGAGGCCTATGGCTACACCTTC
.	13	.	TRBV12-3/TRBV12-4	TRBJ1-1	CASTQMLNTEAFF	TGTGCCAGCACCCAAATGTTGAACACTGAAGCTTTCTTT
.	17	TRBD1	TRBV11-2	TRBJ1-2	CASSPERSRTGISGYTF	TGTGCCAGCAGCCCGGAGAGATCCAGGACAGGGATCAGTGGCTACACCTTC
few	14	.	TRBV19	TRBJ2-5	CASSSRGSQETQYF	TGTGCCAGTTCTTCCCGGGGGTCCCAAGAGACCCAGTACTTC
few	15	.	TRBV6-1	TRBJ2-6	CASGDGGSGANVLTF	TGTGCCAGCGGGGACGGAGGCTCTGGGGCCAACGTCCTGACTTTC
many	13	TRBD2	TRBV29-1	TRBJ2-5	CSVVSGILETQYF	TGCAGCGTTGTGAGCGGGATTCTAGAGACCCAGTACTTC
many	12	.	TRBV27	TRBJ1-1	CASIGLDTEAFF	TGTGCCAGCATCGGATTAGACACTGAAGCTTTCTTT
few	21	TRBD2	TRBV2	TRBJ2-7	CASSARDSGGRILRAAYEQYF	TGTGCCAGCAGTGCAAGAGATTCGGGAGGGCGGATACTAAGGGCAGCCTACGAGCAGTACTTC
few	16	.	TRBV12-3/TRBV12-4	TRBJ1-2	CARSLLMGGSNYGYTF	TGTGCCCGCAGTCTCCTAATGGGGGGATCTAACTATGGCTACACCTTC